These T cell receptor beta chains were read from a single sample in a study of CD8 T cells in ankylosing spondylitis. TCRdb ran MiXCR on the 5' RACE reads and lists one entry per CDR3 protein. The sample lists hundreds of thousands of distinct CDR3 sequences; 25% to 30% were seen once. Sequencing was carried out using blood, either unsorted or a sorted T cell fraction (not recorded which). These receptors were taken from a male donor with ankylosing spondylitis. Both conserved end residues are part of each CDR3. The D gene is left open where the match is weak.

cdr3_aa: CSARPAGRATGDTQYF
j_call: TRBJ2-3
d_call: -
v_call: TRBV20-1

cdr3_aa: CSARDEVNTEAFF
j_call: TRBJ1-1
d_call: -
v_call: TRBV20-1

cdr3_aa: CASSERTGANTGELFF
j_call: TRBJ2-2
d_call: -
v_call: TRBV10-1

cdr3_aa: CASSSRLAGVFNEQFF
j_call: TRBJ2-1
d_call: TRBD2
v_call: TRBV5-1

cdr3_aa: CSARDSNQAYEQYF
j_call: TRBJ2-7
d_call: -
v_call: TRBV20-1

cdr3_aa: CASSLVPGRYEQYF
j_call: TRBJ2-7
d_call: -
v_call: TRBV5-1

cdr3_aa: CASSLLSRSGANVLTF
j_call: TRBJ2-6
d_call: -
v_call: TRBV6-5

cdr3_aa: CAISESSGRAYEQYF
j_call: TRBJ2-7
d_call: TRBD2
v_call: TRBV10-3

cdr3_aa: CASSSSWDTLFGYTF
j_call: TRBJ1-2
d_call: -
v_call: TRBV12-3/TRBV12-4

cdr3_aa: CATSRDGLYRGRF
j_call: TRBJ2-7
d_call: TRBD1
v_call: TRBV15

cdr3_aa: CSARRASGTGETQYF
j_call: TRBJ2-5
d_call: TRBD2
v_call: TRBV20-1

cdr3_aa: CSAVPPGLAGYNEQFF
j_call: TRBJ2-1
d_call: TRBD2
v_call: TRBV20-1

cdr3_aa: CASSVTGQGYTGELFF
j_call: TRBJ2-2
d_call: TRBD1
v_call: TRBV7-6

cdr3_aa: CASSQGTGGMTEQFF
j_call: TRBJ2-1
d_call: TRBD1
v_call: TRBV4-2

cdr3_aa: CATSTRAYNEQFF
j_call: TRBJ2-1
d_call: -
v_call: TRBV15

cdr3_aa: CASSEVDREDSPLHF
j_call: TRBJ1-6
d_call: TRBD1
v_call: TRBV25-1

cdr3_aa: CASSQERVSSYNEQFF
j_call: TRBJ2-1
d_call: -
v_call: TRBV4-2

cdr3_aa: CASSNLRTLHF
j_call: TRBJ1-6
d_call: -
v_call: TRBV2

cdr3_aa: CASSQDLAGVLNEQFF
j_call: TRBJ2-1
d_call: TRBD2
v_call: TRBV3-1

cdr3_aa: CSAQTGETQYF
j_call: TRBJ2-5
d_call: -
v_call: TRBV20-1

cdr3_aa: CAIRTAADRLGAYGYTF
j_call: TRBJ1-2
d_call: -
v_call: TRBV10-3

cdr3_aa: CASSLEGLDTEAFF
j_call: TRBJ1-1
d_call: -
v_call: TRBV12-3/TRBV12-4

cdr3_aa: CSAGAASSYNEQFF
j_call: TRBJ2-1
d_call: -
v_call: TRBV20-1

cdr3_aa: CASSPNLDRGKFF
j_call: TRBJ2-1
d_call: TRBD1
v_call: TRBV18

cdr3_aa: CSARRRFSGANVLTF
j_call: TRBJ2-6
d_call: -
v_call: TRBV20-1

cdr3_aa: CASSTDWTSGSYEQFF
j_call: TRBJ2-1
d_call: TRBD2
v_call: TRBV7-2

cdr3_aa: CASRDFEQPQHF
j_call: TRBJ1-5
d_call: -
v_call: TRBV19

cdr3_aa: CASSEAGAANEQFF
j_call: TRBJ2-1
d_call: -
v_call: TRBV5-1

cdr3_aa: CSASKTTNEKLFF
j_call: TRBJ1-4
d_call: -
v_call: TRBV20-1

cdr3_aa: CASSFGQYGNTIYF
j_call: TRBJ1-3
d_call: -
v_call: TRBV12-3/TRBV12-4

cdr3_aa: CASSPSSGLGGVNNEQFF
j_call: TRBJ2-1
d_call: -
v_call: TRBV28

cdr3_aa: CASSYRSPSTDTQYF
j_call: TRBJ2-3
d_call: -
v_call: TRBV7-9

cdr3_aa: CSAKEPLAGLFEQFF
j_call: TRBJ2-1
d_call: TRBD2
v_call: TRBV20-1

cdr3_aa: CSAHRGRGENQPQHF
j_call: TRBJ1-5
d_call: TRBD1
v_call: TRBV20-1

cdr3_aa: CSARNFQGRETQYF
j_call: TRBJ2-5
d_call: -
v_call: TRBV20-1

cdr3_aa: CASSIGTEFYEQYF
j_call: TRBJ2-7
d_call: TRBD1
v_call: TRBV5-1

cdr3_aa: CASSLGPENEKLFF
j_call: TRBJ1-4
d_call: -
v_call: TRBV5-1

cdr3_aa: CASGLVRSGAISGANVLTF
j_call: TRBJ2-6
d_call: -
v_call: TRBV12-5

cdr3_aa: CASSSISGRAYNEQFF
j_call: TRBJ2-1
d_call: TRBD2
v_call: TRBV6-5

cdr3_aa: CATSRSGTSATDTQYF
j_call: TRBJ2-3
d_call: TRBD2
v_call: TRBV15

cdr3_aa: CAGSSGTSGSRNEQFF
j_call: TRBJ2-1
d_call: TRBD2
v_call: TRBV12-3/TRBV12-4

cdr3_aa: CASSQPIYRGNEQFF
j_call: TRBJ2-1
d_call: -
v_call: TRBV4-1

cdr3_aa: CSVGEETQYF
j_call: TRBJ2-5
d_call: -
v_call: TRBV29-1

cdr3_aa: CASSLRGPDSDEFF
j_call: TRBJ2-1
d_call: -
v_call: TRBV7-9

cdr3_aa: CASSGALNNEQFF
j_call: TRBJ2-1
d_call: -
v_call: TRBV7-9

cdr3_aa: CASSLPITGELFF
j_call: TRBJ2-2
d_call: -
v_call: TRBV7-9

cdr3_aa: CASSLDPGLDTQYF
j_call: TRBJ2-3
d_call: -
v_call: TRBV5-1

cdr3_aa: CASSPTGSLSYEQYF
j_call: TRBJ2-7
d_call: -
v_call: TRBV28

cdr3_aa: CAISQGGVEYF
j_call: TRBJ2-7
d_call: -
v_call: TRBV10-3

cdr3_aa: CASSDGAGGPREQFF
j_call: TRBJ2-1
d_call: TRBD2
v_call: TRBV18

cdr3_aa: CASSLDVLSYNEQFF
j_call: TRBJ2-1
d_call: -
v_call: TRBV11-2

cdr3_aa: CASSLAEGNEQFF
j_call: TRBJ2-1
d_call: -
v_call: TRBV7-2

cdr3_aa: CASSGYGLAGEDEQFF
j_call: TRBJ2-1
d_call: TRBD2
v_call: TRBV4-1

cdr3_aa: CAWTQRTGRLRVTEAFF
j_call: TRBJ1-1
d_call: TRBD1
v_call: TRBV30